This TCR beta chain comes out of a study of CD4 and CD8 cells across lung adenocarcinoma regions (dated by TCRdb to 2016 to 2019). Study-level background: The study compared tumor centers with tumor margins to examine intratumor heterogeneity of the T cell receptor repertoire.

Libraries came from PCR. For sequencing, a HiSeq X Ten was employed. TCRdb took the public reads, trimmed them with fastp at Q25, ran MiXCR for clone calling and kept in-frame beta chains. Rows with a matching CDR3 protein are joined into one entry that keeps the most common DNA and genes. This sample comprises 7,000 to 8,500 distinct CDR3 sequences, 50% to 60% of them detected only once. The ten top clones hold about a quarter of the sample. Patients with localized lung adenocarcinoma, a subtype of non-small cell lung cancer, were used as donors. Samples were obtained from the centers of localized lung adenocarcinomas. For TCR repertoire analysis, CD4+ T cells taken from tumor tissue were profiled apart from CD8+ T cells. This clonotype was seen a handful of times. Its antigen remains undetermined. Per-base quality was not reported, and no clone a single base away is much larger than it. The specimen was CD4+ T cells from the center of a lung tumor. The sample's cell subset or site label, in plain terms: tumor center region. The source of this sequence is a female donor with lung adenocarcinoma. The CD4 and CD8 labels of this study may be unreliable.

In nucleotides, the sequence is TGTGCCAGCAAGTTCTCGGCGGGGGACACAGATACGCAGTATTTT. The resulting protein is CASKFSAGDTDTQYF. The V and J genes are TRBV27 and TRBJ2-3, and 7 bases in between align with TRBD2. Per the germline V gene (reference sequence), MNHEY is the CDR1 and SMNVEV is the CDR2. V is trimmed back by 7 bases and J by 2 bases, and the junction contains 9 bases that no gene match accounts for. The CDR3 covers 15 residues, taking in both the cysteine and the phenylalanine. The only DNA kept is the CDR3, 45 bases in frame from the first base.